This is a list of T cell receptor beta chains from one sample in a study of lymphopenia after photon versus proton radiotherapy. The protocol was immunoSEQ multiplex PCR, while the TCRdb copy is restricted to in-frame clones and leaves out a portion. The sample lists more than 80,000 clones, over 70% occurring once. The source material was peripheral blood, sampled from a patient treated with proton-based radiotherapy. Every receptor here comes from a man in his sixties with pancreatic cancer. Each CDR3 is given with its conserved first and last residue. Fields, in order: J gene, clone size, V gene, D gene, CDR3 length, CDR3 protein, CDR3 DNA. D genes are given only for firm matches. Clone size is not always given. Where it is, it says once, few, many or a class for expanded clones.

j_call: TRBJ2-6; clone_size: NA; v_call: TRBV4-1; d_call: NA; cdr3_length: 14; cdr3_aa: CASSPVVASWVLTF; cdr3_nt: TGCGCCAGCAGCCCCGTGGTAGCCTCCTGGGTCCTGACTTTC
j_call: TRBJ2-2; clone_size: few; v_call: TRBV5-1; d_call: TRBD1; cdr3_length: 16; cdr3_aa: CASSSLDRGGTGELFF; cdr3_nt: TGCGCCAGCAGCTCCTTGGACAGGGGAGGAACCGGGGAGCTGTTTTTT
j_call: TRBJ1-2; clone_size: NA; v_call: TRBV28; d_call: NA; cdr3_length: 16; cdr3_aa: CASSPMGGQANYGYTF; cdr3_nt: TGTGCCAGCAGTCCGATGGGGGGTCAAGCTAACTATGGCTACACCTTC
j_call: TRBJ1-1; clone_size: NA; v_call: TRBV5-1; d_call: NA; cdr3_length: 13; cdr3_aa: CASSLLRDTEAFF; cdr3_nt: TGCGCCAGCAGCTTGTTGCGGGACACTGAAGCTTTCTTT
j_call: TRBJ2-7; clone_size: NA; v_call: TRBV5-1; d_call: NA; cdr3_length: 14; cdr3_aa: CASSLASGLDEQYF; cdr3_nt: TGCGCCAGCAGCTTGGCTTCGGGGTTGGACGAGCAGTACTTC
j_call: TRBJ2-3; clone_size: few; v_call: TRBV29-1; d_call: TRBD2; cdr3_length: 14; cdr3_aa: CSVGGLAGSDTQYF; cdr3_nt: TGCAGCGTTGGTGGTCTAGCGGGGTCAGATACGCAGTATTTT
j_call: TRBJ2-7; clone_size: NA; v_call: TRBV5-1; d_call: TRBD2; cdr3_length: 15; cdr3_aa: CASKGTLSGTTEQYF; cdr3_nt: TGCGCCAGCAAGGGTACGCTTAGCGGGACGACCGAGCAGTACTTC
j_call: TRBJ1-2; clone_size: once; v_call: TRBV7-8; d_call: NA; cdr3_length: 16; cdr3_aa: CASSLEMRGTSYGYTF; cdr3_nt: TGTGCCAGCAGCTTAGAAATGAGGGGCACAAGCTATGGCTACACCTTC
j_call: TRBJ2-1; clone_size: NA; v_call: TRBV10-3; d_call: TRBD1; cdr3_length: 15; cdr3_aa: CAISSGTGLKDEQFF; cdr3_nt: TGTGCCATCAGTTCCGGGACAGGGCTTAAGGATGAGCAGTTCTTC
j_call: TRBJ2-2; clone_size: NA; v_call: TRBV30; d_call: TRBD1; cdr3_length: 18; cdr3_aa: CAWSWGQGVVANTGELFF; cdr3_nt: TGTGCCTGGAGTTGGGGACAGGGAGTGGTCGCGAACACCGGGGAGCTGTTTTTT
j_call: TRBJ2-3; clone_size: NA; v_call: TRBV28; d_call: TRBD1; cdr3_length: 19; cdr3_aa: CASSLFGFLGQGGTDTQYF; cdr3_nt: TGTGCCAGCAGTTTATTTGGGTTTTTGGGACAGGGGGGCACAGATACGCAGTATTTT
j_call: TRBJ2-4; clone_size: NA; v_call: TRBV2; d_call: NA; cdr3_length: 16; cdr3_aa: CASSEGAGIAKNIQYF; cdr3_nt: TGTGCCAGCAGTGAAGGTGCGGGAATAGCCAAAAACATTCAGTACTTC
j_call: TRBJ1-2; clone_size: NA; v_call: TRBV5-1; d_call: NA; cdr3_length: 21; cdr3_aa: CASSYHRQASPLFASNYGYTF; cdr3_nt: TGCGCCAGCAGCTACCACCGACAGGCTTCCCCCCTCTTCGCCTCTAACTATGGCTACACCTTC
j_call: TRBJ1-5; clone_size: few; v_call: TRBV28; d_call: NA; cdr3_length: 13; cdr3_aa: CATSRDSNQPQHF; cdr3_nt: TGTGCCACCTCCAGGGATAGCAATCAGCCCCAGCATTTT
j_call: TRBJ1-5; clone_size: NA; v_call: TRBV2; d_call: NA; cdr3_length: 13; cdr3_aa: CASSEGLWQPQHF; cdr3_nt: TGTGCCAGCAGTGAAGGGTTATGGCAGCCCCAGCATTTT
j_call: TRBJ1-3; clone_size: NA; v_call: TRBV2; d_call: TRBD1; cdr3_length: 13; cdr3_aa: CASRQTGGDTIYF; cdr3_nt: TGTGCCAGCAGACAAACAGGGGGAGACACCATATATTTT
j_call: TRBJ2-7; clone_size: NA; v_call: TRBV15; d_call: NA; cdr3_length: 16; cdr3_aa: CATSRAAGTSAYEQYF; cdr3_nt: TGTGCCACCAGCAGAGCGGCCGGGACATCTGCCTACGAGCAGTACTTC
j_call: TRBJ2-1; clone_size: NA; v_call: TRBV25-1; d_call: NA; cdr3_length: 15; cdr3_aa: CASSLSGSSYNEQFF; cdr3_nt: TGTGCCAGCAGTCTTAGCGGAAGCTCCTACAATGAGCAGTTCTTC
j_call: TRBJ1-4; clone_size: NA; v_call: TRBV7-2; d_call: NA; cdr3_length: 14; cdr3_aa: CASSLDLVNEKLFF; cdr3_nt: TGTGCCAGCAGCTTAGATCTAGTCAATGAAAAACTGTTTTTT
j_call: TRBJ2-7; clone_size: NA; v_call: TRBV18; d_call: TRBD2; cdr3_length: 17; cdr3_aa: CASSPVPPSGKSYEQYF; cdr3_nt: TGTGCCAGCTCACCCGTCCCTCCTAGCGGGAAGTCCTACGAGCAGTACTTC
j_call: TRBJ1-6; clone_size: NA; v_call: TRBV5-4; d_call: NA; cdr3_length: 15; cdr3_aa: CASSPREGSNSPLHF; cdr3_nt: TGTGCCAGCAGCCCTCGAGAGGGGTCTAATTCACCCCTCCACTTT
j_call: TRBJ1-4; clone_size: NA; v_call: TRBV13; d_call: TRBD1; cdr3_length: 17; cdr3_aa: CASSPGRGRNNNEKLFF; cdr3_nt: TGTGCCAGCAGCCCCGGGAGGGGGCGGAATAATAATGAAAAACTGTTTTTT
j_call: TRBJ2-5; clone_size: NA; v_call: TRBV5-4; d_call: TRBD1; cdr3_length: 15; cdr3_aa: CASSFGTGLKETQYF; cdr3_nt: TGTGCCAGCAGCTTTGGGACAGGGTTAAAAGAGACCCAGTACTTC
j_call: TRBJ2-3; clone_size: NA; v_call: TRBV19; d_call: TRBD2; cdr3_length: 15; cdr3_aa: CASRPAGEPTDTQYF; cdr3_nt: TGTGCCAGTAGGCCAGCGGGAGAACCGACAGATACGCAGTATTTT
j_call: TRBJ2-3; clone_size: NA; v_call: TRBV6-1; d_call: NA; cdr3_length: 15; cdr3_aa: CASSESLSRTDTQYF; cdr3_nt: TGTGCCAGCAGTGAATCTCTCTCAAGGACAGATACGCAGTATTTT
j_call: TRBJ2-2; clone_size: NA; v_call: TRBV19; d_call: NA; cdr3_length: 15; cdr3_aa: CASRKGRGNTGELFF; cdr3_nt: TGTGCCAGTAGGAAGGGGCGGGGGAACACCGGGGAGCTGTTTTTT
j_call: TRBJ2-2; clone_size: NA; v_call: TRBV7-9; d_call: TRBD1; cdr3_length: 13; cdr3_aa: CASSRQGTGELFF; cdr3_nt: TGTGCCAGCAGCCGACAGGGTACGGGGGAGCTGTTTTTT
j_call: TRBJ1-4; clone_size: NA; v_call: TRBV30; d_call: TRBD1; cdr3_length: 15; cdr3_aa: CAWSVRTGVNEKLFF; cdr3_nt: TGTGCCTGGAGTGTACGGACAGGGGTTAATGAAAAACTGTTTTTT
j_call: TRBJ2-1; clone_size: few; v_call: TRBV2; d_call: TRBD2; cdr3_length: 14; cdr3_aa: CASSLAGGYNEQFF; cdr3_nt: TGTGCCAGCAGTCTAGCGGGAGGTTACAATGAGCAGTTCTTC
j_call: TRBJ2-5; clone_size: NA; v_call: TRBV12-5; d_call: TRBD1; cdr3_length: 13; cdr3_aa: CASGPDRGETQYF; cdr3_nt: TGTGCTAGTGGTCCAGACAGGGGCGAGACCCAGTACTTC
j_call: TRBJ2-2; clone_size: NA; v_call: TRBV27; d_call: NA; cdr3_length: 17; cdr3_aa: CASSSIAGARGTGELFF; cdr3_nt: TGTGCCAGCAGTTCCATAGCAGGGGCTCGAGGGACCGGGGAGCTGTTTTTT
j_call: TRBJ1-2; clone_size: few; v_call: TRBV19; d_call: NA; cdr3_length: 15; cdr3_aa: CASSIRTARNYGYTF; cdr3_nt: TGTGCCAGTAGTATTAGGACCGCCCGGAACTATGGCTACACCTTC
j_call: TRBJ1-1; clone_size: NA; v_call: TRBV18; d_call: NA; cdr3_length: 14; cdr3_aa: CASSNRVTNTEAFF; cdr3_nt: TGTGCCAGCTCAAACAGGGTTACGAACACTGAAGCTTTCTTT
j_call: TRBJ2-2; clone_size: NA; v_call: TRBV25-1; d_call: NA; cdr3_length: 13; cdr3_aa: CASTLRNTGELFF; cdr3_nt: TGTGCCAGCACTCTGCGGAACACCGGGGAGCTGTTTTTT
j_call: TRBJ2-5; clone_size: NA; v_call: TRBV9; d_call: NA; cdr3_length: 14; cdr3_aa: CASSVTGWGETQYF; cdr3_nt: TGTGCCAGCAGCGTTACAGGGTGGGGGGAGACCCAGTACTTC
j_call: TRBJ1-3; clone_size: NA; v_call: TRBV19; d_call: NA; cdr3_length: 12; cdr3_aa: CASSGQRDTIYF; cdr3_nt: TGTGCCAGTAGTGGCCAGAGGGACACCATATATTTT
j_call: TRBJ1-3; clone_size: NA; v_call: TRBV5-6; d_call: NA; cdr3_length: 16; cdr3_aa: CASSPRSGGAGNTIYF; cdr3_nt: TGTGCCAGCAGCCCCCGATCGGGGGGAGCTGGAAACACCATATATTTT
j_call: TRBJ2-7; clone_size: once; v_call: TRBV13; d_call: TRBD2; cdr3_length: 16; cdr3_aa: CASSSLMAGEYGEQYF; cdr3_nt: TGTGCCAGCAGCTCCCTAATGGCGGGGGAGTACGGGGAGCAGTACTTC
j_call: TRBJ2-5; clone_size: NA; v_call: TRBV7-9; d_call: TRBD1; cdr3_length: 14; cdr3_aa: CASSNAGGGETQYF; cdr3_nt: TGTGCCAGCAGCAACGCAGGGGGCGGGGAGACCCAGTACTTC
j_call: TRBJ1-1; clone_size: NA; v_call: TRBV11-3; d_call: NA; cdr3_length: 16; cdr3_aa: CASSLVIRHMNTEAFF; cdr3_nt: TGTGCCAGCAGCTTGGTTATCCGGCACATGAACACTGAAGCTTTCTTT
j_call: TRBJ2-7; clone_size: NA; v_call: TRBV7-6; d_call: NA; cdr3_length: 13; cdr3_aa: CASSLAAGYEQYF; cdr3_nt: TGTGCCAGCAGCTTAGCGGCTGGTTACGAGCAGTACTTC
j_call: TRBJ2-1; clone_size: NA; v_call: TRBV7-8; d_call: TRBD1; cdr3_length: 14; cdr3_aa: CASGSQGAGNEQFF; cdr3_nt: TGTGCCAGCGGATCACAGGGGGCTGGCAATGAGCAGTTCTTC
j_call: TRBJ2-5; clone_size: NA; v_call: TRBV19; d_call: TRBD2; cdr3_length: 12; cdr3_aa: CASSQRDETQYF; cdr3_nt: TGTGCCAGTAGTCAGCGGGACGAGACCCAGTACTTC
j_call: TRBJ2-3; clone_size: NA; v_call: TRBV29-1; d_call: TRBD2; cdr3_length: 14; cdr3_aa: CSVGEGGITDTQYF; cdr3_nt: TGCAGCGTTGGGGAGGGAGGGATCACAGATACGCAGTATTTT
j_call: TRBJ1-5; clone_size: NA; v_call: TRBV5-5; d_call: NA; cdr3_length: 13; cdr3_aa: CASSPEVLEPQHF; cdr3_nt: TGTGCCAGCAGCCCGGAGGTTCTGGAGCCCCAGCATTTT
j_call: TRBJ2-7; clone_size: NA; v_call: TRBV5-6; d_call: NA; cdr3_length: 14; cdr3_aa: CASSLRVTILEQYF; cdr3_nt: TGTGCCAGCAGCTTGCGGGTGACTATCCTCGAGCAGTACTTC
j_call: TRBJ2-1; clone_size: NA; v_call: TRBV11-3; d_call: NA; cdr3_length: 12; cdr3_aa: CASSLTSREQFF; cdr3_nt: TGTGCCAGCAGCTTAACGAGTCGGGAGCAGTTCTTC
j_call: TRBJ1-1; clone_size: NA; v_call: TRBV11-1; d_call: TRBD1; cdr3_length: 14; cdr3_aa: CASSWEGAGTEAFF; cdr3_nt: TGTGCCAGCAGTTGGGAGGGGGCCGGCACTGAAGCTTTCTTT
j_call: TRBJ1-2; clone_size: NA; v_call: TRBV15; d_call: NA; cdr3_length: 13; cdr3_aa: CATSRDRSRGYTF; cdr3_nt: TGTGCCACCAGCAGAGACAGGTCCCGGGGCTACACCTTC
j_call: TRBJ2-7; clone_size: NA; v_call: TRBV7-9; d_call: TRBD1; cdr3_length: 16; cdr3_aa: CASSFPTAGGYREQYF; cdr3_nt: TGTGCCAGCAGTTTCCCCACGGCAGGGGGTTACCGCGAGCAGTACTTC